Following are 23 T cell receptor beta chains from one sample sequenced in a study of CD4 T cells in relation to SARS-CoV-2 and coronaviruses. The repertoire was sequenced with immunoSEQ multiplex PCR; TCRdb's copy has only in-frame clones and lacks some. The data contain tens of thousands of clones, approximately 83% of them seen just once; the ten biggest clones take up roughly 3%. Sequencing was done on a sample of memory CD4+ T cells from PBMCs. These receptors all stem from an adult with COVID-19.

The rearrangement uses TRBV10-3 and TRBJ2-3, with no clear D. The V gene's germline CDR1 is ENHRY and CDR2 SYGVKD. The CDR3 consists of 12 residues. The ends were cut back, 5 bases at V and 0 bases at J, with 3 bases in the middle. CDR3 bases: TGTGCCATCAGTCTTAGCACAGATACGCAGTATTTT. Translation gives CAISLSTDTQYF.

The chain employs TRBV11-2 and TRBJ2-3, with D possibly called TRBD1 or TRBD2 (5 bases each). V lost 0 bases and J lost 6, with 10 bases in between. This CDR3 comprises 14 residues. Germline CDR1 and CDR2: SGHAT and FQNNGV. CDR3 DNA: TGTGCCAGCAGCTTAGATTTGGGGGTGGATACGCAGTATTTT. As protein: CASSLDLGVDTQYF.

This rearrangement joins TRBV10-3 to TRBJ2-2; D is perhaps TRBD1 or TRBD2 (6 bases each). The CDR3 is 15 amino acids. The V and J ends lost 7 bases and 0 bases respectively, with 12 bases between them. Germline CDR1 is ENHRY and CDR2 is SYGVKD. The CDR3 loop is CAINEGGPNTGELFF. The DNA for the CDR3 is TGTGCCATCAACGAGGGGGGCCCGAACACCGGGGAGCTGTTTTTT.

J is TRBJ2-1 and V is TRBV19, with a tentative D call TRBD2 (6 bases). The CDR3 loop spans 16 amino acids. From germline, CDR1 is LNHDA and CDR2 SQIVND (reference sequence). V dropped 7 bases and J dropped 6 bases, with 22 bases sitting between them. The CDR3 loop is CASTPPGRMEGNEQFF. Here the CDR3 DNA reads TGTGCCAGTACCCCCCCGGGGAGGATGGAAGGCAATGAGCAGTTCTTC. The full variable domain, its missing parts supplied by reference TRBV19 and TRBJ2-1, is DGGITQSPKYLFRKEGQNVTLSCEQNLNHDAMYWYRQDPGQGLRLIYYSQIVNDFQKGDIAEGYSVSREKKESFPLTVTSAQKNPTAFYLCASTPPGRMEGNEQFFGPGTRLTVL.

CDR3 region: CASSQGSVIYGYTF. CDR3 sequence (DNA): TGTGCCAGCAGCCAGGGCTCAGTTATCTATGGCTACACCTTC. This sequence joins TRBV3-1 (or the pseudogene TRBV3-2) and TRBJ1-2; D not certain. Germline CDR1 and CDR2: LGHDT and YNNKEL (reference sequence). The CDR3 runs to 14 residues. Trimming took off 3 bases at V and 4 bases at J, with 12 bases between the two ends.

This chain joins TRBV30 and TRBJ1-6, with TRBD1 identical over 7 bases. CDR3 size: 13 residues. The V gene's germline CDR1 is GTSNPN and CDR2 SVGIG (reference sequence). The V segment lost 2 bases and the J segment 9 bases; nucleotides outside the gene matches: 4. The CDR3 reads CAWSSRQGSPLHF. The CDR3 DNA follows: TGTGCCTGGAGTTCTCGACAGGGTTCACCCCTCCACTTT.

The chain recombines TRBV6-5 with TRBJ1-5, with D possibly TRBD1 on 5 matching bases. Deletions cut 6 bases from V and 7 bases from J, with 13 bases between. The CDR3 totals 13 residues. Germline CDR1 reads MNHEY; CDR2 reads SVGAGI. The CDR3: CASRPMRGQPQHF. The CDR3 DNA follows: TGTGCCAGCAGGCCGATGAGGGGACAGCCCCAGCATTTT.

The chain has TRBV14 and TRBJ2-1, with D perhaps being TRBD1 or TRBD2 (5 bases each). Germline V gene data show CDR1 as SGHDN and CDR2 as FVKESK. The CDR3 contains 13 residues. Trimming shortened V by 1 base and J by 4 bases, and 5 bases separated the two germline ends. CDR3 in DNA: TGTGCCAGCAGCCAAGGGGGGTACAATGAGCAGTTCTTC. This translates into CASSQGGYNEQFF.

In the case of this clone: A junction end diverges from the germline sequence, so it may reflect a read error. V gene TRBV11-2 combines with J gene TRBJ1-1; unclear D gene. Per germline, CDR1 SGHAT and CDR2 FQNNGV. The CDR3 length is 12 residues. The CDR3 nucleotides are TGTGCCAGCAGCCTAGATGGGGTAGGAGCTTTCTTT. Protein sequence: CASSLDGVGAFF.

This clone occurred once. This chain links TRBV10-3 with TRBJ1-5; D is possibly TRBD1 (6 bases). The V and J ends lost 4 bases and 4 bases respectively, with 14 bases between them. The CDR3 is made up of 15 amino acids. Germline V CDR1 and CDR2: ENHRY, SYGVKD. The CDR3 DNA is TGTGCCATCAGTGTCGGTGGGGGGGCTAATCAGCCCCAGCATTTT. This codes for CAISVGGGANQPQHF.

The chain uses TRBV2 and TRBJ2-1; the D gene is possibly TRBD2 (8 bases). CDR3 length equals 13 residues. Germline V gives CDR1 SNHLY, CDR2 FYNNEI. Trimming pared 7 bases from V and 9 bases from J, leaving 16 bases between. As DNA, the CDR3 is TGTGCCAGCAAGAGGGGGCTAGCGGGTGAGCAGTTCTTC. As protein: CASKRGLAGEQFF.

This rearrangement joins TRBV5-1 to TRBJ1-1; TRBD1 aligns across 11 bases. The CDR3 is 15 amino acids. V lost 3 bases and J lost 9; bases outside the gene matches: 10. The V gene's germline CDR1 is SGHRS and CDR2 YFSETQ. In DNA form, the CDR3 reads TGCGCCAGCAGCTCATCAGGACAGGGGGCGCGGAAAGCTTTCTTT. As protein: CASSSSGQGARKAFF.

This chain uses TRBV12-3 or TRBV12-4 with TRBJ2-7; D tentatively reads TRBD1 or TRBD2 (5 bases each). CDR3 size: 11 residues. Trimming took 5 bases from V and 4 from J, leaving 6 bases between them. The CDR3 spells CASSGGYEQYF. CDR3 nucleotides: TGTGCCAGCAGTGGGGGTTACGAGCAGTACTTC.

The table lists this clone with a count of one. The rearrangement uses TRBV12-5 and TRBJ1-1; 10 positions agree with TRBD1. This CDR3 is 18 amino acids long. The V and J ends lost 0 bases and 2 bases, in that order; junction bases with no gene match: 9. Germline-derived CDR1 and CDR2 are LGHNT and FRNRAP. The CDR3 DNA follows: TGTGCTAGTGGTTTGGTCGTCACCCGGGACAGGGGCAACACTGAAGCTTTCTTT. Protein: CASGLVVTRDRGNTEAFF.

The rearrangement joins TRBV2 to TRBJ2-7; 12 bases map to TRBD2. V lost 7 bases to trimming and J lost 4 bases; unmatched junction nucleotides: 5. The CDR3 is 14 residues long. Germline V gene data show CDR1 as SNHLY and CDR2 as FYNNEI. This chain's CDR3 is CASTRTSGIYEQYF. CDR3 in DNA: TGTGCCAGCACCCGGACTAGCGGGATATACGAGCAGTACTTC.

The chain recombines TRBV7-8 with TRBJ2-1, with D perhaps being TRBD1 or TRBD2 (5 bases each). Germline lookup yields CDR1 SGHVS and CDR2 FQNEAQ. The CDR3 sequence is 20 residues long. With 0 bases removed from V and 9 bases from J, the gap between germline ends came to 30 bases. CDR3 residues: CASSLALLIIGTSRKSEQFF. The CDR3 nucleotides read TGTGCCAGCAGCTTAGCTTTGTTGATTATAGGGACCTCAAGGAAATCTGAGCAGTTCTTC. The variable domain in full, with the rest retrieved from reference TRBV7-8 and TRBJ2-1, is GAGVSQSPRYKVAKRGQDVALRCDPISGHVSLFWYQQALGQGPEFLTYFQNEAQLDKSGLPSDRFFAERPEGSVSTLKIQRTQQEDSAVYLCASSLALLIIGTSRKSEQFFGPGTRLTVL.

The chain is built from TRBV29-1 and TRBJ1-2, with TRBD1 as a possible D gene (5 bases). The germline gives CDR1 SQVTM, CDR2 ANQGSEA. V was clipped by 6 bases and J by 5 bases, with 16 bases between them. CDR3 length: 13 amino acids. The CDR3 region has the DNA TGCAGCGTCCGATCGAAGGGGATGTATGGCTACACCTTC. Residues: CSVRSKGMYGYTF.

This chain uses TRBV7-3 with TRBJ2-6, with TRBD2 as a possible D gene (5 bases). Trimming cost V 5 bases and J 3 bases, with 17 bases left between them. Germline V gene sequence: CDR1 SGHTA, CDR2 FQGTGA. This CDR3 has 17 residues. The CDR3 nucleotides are TGTGCCAGCAGCCCTTTACTAGGAGCAGATGGGGCCAACGTCCTGACTTTC. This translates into CASSPLLGADGANVLTF.

The CDR3 DNA sequence: TGCAGTGCTATTGATTCTCCAGATACGCAGTATTTT. Translating gives CSAIDSPDTQYF. The chain recombines TRBV20-1 with TRBJ2-3; no firm D call. Between the trimmed V and J ends, which lost 4 bases and 4 bases, there was a span of 9 bases. Looked up from germline, CDR1 is DFQATT and CDR2 is SNEGSKA (reference sequence). The CDR3 is made up of 12 amino acids.

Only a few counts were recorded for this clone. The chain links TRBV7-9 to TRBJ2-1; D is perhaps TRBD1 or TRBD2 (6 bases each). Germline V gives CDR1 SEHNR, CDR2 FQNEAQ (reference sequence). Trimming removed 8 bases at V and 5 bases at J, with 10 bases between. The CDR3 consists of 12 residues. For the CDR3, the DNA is TGTGCCAGCGGGGGGCGGCACAATGAGCAGTTCTTC. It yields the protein CASGGRHNEQFF. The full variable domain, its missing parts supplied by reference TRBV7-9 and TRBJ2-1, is DTGVSQNPRHKITKRGQNVTFRCDPISEHNRLYWYRQTLGQGPEFLTYFQNEAQLEKSRLLSDRFSAERPKGSFSTLEIQRTEQGDSAMYLCASGGRHNEQFFGPGTRLTVL.

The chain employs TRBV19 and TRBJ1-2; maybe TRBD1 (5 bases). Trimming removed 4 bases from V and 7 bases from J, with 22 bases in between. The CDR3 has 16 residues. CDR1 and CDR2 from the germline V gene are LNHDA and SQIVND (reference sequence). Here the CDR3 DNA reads TGTGCCAGTAGTACCGCCCAGGGACCGGGAGTAGGTGGCTACACCTTC. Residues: CASSTAQGPGVGGYTF.

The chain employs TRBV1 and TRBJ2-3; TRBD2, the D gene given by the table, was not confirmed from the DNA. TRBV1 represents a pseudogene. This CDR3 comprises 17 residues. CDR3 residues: CTSSQVPTSVSLDTQYF. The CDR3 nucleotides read TGCACCAGCAGCCAAGTCCCGACTAGTGTATCCTTAGATACGCAGTATTTT.

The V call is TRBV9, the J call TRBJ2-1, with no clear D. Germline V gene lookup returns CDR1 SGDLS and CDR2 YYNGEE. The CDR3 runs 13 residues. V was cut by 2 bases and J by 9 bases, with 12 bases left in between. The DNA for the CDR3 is TGTGCCAGCAGCGTTGAAGTTCATAGTGAGCAGTTCTTC. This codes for CASSVEVHSEQFF.